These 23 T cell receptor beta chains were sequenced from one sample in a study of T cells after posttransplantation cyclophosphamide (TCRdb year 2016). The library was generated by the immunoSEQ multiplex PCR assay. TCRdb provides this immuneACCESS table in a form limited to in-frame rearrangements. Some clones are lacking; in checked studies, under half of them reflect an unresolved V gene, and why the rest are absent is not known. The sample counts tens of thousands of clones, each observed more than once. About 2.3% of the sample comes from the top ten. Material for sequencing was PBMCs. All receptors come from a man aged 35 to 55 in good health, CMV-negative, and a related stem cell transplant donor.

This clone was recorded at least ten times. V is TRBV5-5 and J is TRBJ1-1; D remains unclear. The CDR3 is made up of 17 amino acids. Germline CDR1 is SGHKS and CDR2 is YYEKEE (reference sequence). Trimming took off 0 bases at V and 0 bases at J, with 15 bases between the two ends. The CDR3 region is CASSLGLGRIMNTEAFF. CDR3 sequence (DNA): TGTGCCAGCAGCTTGGGATTGGGCAGGATCATGAACACTGAAGCTTTCTTT.

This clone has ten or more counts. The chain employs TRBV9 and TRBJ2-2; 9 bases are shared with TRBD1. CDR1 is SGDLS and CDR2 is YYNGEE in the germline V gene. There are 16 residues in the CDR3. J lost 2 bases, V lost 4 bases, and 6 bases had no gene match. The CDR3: CASSPGDRVNTGELFF. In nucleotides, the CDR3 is TGTGCCAGCAGCCCCGGGGACAGGGTTAACACCGGGGAGCTGTTTTTT. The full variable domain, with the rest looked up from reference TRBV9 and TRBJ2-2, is DSGVTQTPKHLITATGQRVTLRCSPRSGDLSVYWYQQSLDQGLQFLIQYYNGEERAKGNILERFSAQQFPDLHSELNLSSLELGDSALYFCASSPGDRVNTGELFFGEGSRLTVL.

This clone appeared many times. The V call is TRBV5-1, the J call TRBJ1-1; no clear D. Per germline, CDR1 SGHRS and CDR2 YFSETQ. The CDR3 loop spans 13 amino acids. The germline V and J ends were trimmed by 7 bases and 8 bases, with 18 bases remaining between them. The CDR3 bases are TGCGCCAGCGCAGACATCTTGTCCTCCGAAGCTTTCTTT. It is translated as CASADILSSEAFF.

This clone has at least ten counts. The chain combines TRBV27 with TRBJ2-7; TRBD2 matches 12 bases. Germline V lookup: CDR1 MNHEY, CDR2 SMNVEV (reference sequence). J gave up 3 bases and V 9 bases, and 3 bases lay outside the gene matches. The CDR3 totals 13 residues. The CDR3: CASRTSGDYEQYF. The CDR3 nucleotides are TGTGCCAGTAGGACTAGCGGGGACTACGAGCAGTACTTC.

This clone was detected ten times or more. CDR3 region: CASSIVGQSGNTIYF. In DNA form, the CDR3 reads TGTGCCAGTAGTATTGTGGGCCAATCTGGAAACACCATATATTTT. The chain is built from TRBV19 and TRBJ1-3; D unclear. Trimming removed 3 bases at V and 1 base at J, with 10 bases between. From germline, CDR1 is LNHDA and CDR2 SQIVND (reference sequence). The CDR3 runs to 15 residues.

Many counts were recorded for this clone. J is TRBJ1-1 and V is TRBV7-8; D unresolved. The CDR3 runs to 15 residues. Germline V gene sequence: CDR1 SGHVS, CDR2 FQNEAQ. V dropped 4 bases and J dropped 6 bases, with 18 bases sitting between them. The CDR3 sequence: CASSSAHNLRAEAFF. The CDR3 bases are TGTGCCAGCAGCTCCGCTCATAATCTCCGGGCTGAAGCTTTCTTT.

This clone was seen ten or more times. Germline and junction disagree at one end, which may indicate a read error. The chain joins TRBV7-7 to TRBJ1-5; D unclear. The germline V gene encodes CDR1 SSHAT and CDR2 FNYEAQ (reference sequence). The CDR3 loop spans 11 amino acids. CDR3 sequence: CASSSSQPQHF. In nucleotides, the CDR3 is TGTGCTAGCAGCTCCAGTCAGCCCCAGCATTTT.

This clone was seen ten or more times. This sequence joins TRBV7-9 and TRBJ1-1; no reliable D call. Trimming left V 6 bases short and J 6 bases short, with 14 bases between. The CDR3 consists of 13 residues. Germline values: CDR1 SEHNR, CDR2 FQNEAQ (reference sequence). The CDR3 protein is CASRHPVDSEAFF. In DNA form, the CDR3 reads TGTGCCAGCAGACACCCGGTCGACTCTGAAGCTTTCTTT.

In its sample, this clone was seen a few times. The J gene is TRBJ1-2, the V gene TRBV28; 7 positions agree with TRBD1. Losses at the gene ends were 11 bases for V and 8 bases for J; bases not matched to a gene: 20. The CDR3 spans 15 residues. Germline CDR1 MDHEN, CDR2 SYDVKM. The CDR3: CAARPRRGTAEGYTF. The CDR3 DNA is TGTGCCGCCAGGCCGCGGAGAGGGACAGCGGAGGGCTACACCTTC.

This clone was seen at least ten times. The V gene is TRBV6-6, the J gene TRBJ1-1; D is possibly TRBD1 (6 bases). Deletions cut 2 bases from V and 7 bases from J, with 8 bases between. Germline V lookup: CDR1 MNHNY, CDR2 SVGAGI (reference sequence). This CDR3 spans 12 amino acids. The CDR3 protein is CASSYLDSEAFF. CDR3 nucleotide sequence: TGTGCCAGCAGTTACCTGGACAGTGAAGCTTTCTTT.

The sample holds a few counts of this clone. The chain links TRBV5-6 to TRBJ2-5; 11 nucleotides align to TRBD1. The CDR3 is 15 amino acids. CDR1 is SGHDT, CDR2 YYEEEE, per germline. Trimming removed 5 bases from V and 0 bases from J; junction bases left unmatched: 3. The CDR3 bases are TGTGCCAGCAGTACGGGACAGGGGGACCAAGAGACCCAGTACTTC. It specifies CASSTGQGDQETQYF.

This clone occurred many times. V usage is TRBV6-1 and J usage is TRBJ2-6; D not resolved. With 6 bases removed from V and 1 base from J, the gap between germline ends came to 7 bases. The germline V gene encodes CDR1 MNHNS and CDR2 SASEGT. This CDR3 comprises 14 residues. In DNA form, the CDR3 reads TGTGCCAGCAGGAGAAATTCTGGGGCCAACGTCCTGACTTTC. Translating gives CASRRNSGANVLTF.

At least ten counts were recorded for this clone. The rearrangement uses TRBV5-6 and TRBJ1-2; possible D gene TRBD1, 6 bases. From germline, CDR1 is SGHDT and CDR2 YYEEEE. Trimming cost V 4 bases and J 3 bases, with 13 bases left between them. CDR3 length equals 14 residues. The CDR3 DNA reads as TGTGCCAGCAGCACCTACTCAGGGGACTATGGCTACACCTTC. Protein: CASSTYSGDYGYTF.

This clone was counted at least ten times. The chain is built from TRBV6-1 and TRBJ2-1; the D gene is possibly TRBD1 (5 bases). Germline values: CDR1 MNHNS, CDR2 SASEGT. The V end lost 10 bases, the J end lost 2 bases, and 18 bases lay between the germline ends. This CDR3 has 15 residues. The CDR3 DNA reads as TGTGCCACCACCTGGGGCTCCAGGGCCTACAATGAGCAGTTCTTC. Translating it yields CATTWGSRAYNEQFF.

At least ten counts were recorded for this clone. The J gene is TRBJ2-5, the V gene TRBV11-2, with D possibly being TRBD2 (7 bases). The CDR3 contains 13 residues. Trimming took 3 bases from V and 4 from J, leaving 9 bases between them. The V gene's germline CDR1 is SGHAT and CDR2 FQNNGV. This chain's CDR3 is CASSFGGRETQYF. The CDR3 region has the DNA TGTGCCAGCAGCTTCGGGGGGCGAGAGACCCAGTACTTC.

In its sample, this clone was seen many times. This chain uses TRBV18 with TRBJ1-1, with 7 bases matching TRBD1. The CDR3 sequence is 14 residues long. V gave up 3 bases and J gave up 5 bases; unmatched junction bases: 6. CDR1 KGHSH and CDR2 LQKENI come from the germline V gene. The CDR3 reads CASSPQGGWTEAFF. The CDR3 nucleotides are TGTGCCAGCTCACCGCAGGGGGGATGGACTGAAGCTTTCTTT.

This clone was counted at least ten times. CDR3 nucleotide sequence: TGTGCCAGCAGCTTAGGACTAGGATACGAGCAGTACGTC. The encoded protein is CASSLGLGYEQYV. The chain links TRBV7-2 to TRBJ2-7; TRBD2 is a possible D gene (6 bases). The CDR3 consists of 13 residues. The V gene lost 1 base and the J gene lost 4 bases, with 8 bases spanning the gap. CDR1 is SGHTA, CDR2 FQGNSA, per germline.

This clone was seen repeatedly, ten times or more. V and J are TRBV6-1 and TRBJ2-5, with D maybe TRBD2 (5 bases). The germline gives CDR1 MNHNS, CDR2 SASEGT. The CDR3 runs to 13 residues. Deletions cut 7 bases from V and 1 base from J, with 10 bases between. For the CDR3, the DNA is TGTGCCAGCACTCGAGGAGGCCAAGAGACCCAGTACTTC. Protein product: CASTRGGQETQYF.

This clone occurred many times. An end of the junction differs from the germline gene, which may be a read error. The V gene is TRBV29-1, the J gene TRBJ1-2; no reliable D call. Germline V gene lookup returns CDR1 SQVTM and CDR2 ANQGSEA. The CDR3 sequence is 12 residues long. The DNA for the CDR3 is TGCAGCGTTGAAAGGGAGAACTCTGGCTACACCTTC. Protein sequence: CSVERENSGYTF. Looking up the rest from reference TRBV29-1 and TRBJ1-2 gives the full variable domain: SAVISQKPSRDICQRGTSLTIQCQVDSQVTMMFWYRQQPGQSLTLIATANQGSEATYESGFVIDKFPISRPNLTFSTLTVSNMSPEDSSIYLCSVERENSGYTFGSGTRLTVV.

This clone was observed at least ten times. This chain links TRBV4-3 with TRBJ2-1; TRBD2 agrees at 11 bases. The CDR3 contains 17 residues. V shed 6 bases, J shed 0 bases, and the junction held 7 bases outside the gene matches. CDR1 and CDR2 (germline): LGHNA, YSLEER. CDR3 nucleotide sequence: TGCGCCAGCAGTGTAGGACTAGCGGGTAACTCCTACAATGAGCAGTTCTTC. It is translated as CASSVGLAGNSYNEQFF.

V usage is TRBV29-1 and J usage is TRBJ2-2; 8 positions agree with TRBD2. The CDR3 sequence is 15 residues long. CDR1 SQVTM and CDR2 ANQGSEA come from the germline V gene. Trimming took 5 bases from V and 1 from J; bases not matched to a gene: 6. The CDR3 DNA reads TGCAGCGTTCGGGAGGGCAACCTGAACACCGGGGAGCTGTTTTTT. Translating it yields CSVREGNLNTGELFF.

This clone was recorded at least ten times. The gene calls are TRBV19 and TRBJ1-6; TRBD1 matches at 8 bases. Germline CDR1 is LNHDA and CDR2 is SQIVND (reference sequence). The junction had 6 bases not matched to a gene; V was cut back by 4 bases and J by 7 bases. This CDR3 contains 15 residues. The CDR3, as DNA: TGTGCCAGTAGTACATCCGGGACAGGCAATTCACCCCTCCACTTT. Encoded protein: CASSTSGTGNSPLHF.

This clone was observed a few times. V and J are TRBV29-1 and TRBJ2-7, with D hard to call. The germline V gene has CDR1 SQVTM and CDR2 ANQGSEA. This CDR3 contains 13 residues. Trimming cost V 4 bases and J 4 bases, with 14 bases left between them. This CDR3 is CSVGLGREYEQYF. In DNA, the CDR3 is TGCAGCGTTGGGTTGGGCAGAGAGTACGAGCAGTACTTC.